The subject of this entry is one T cell receptor (beta chain). Its antigen is unknown. This sample is part of a study of CD8+CD57+ T cells in acquired aplastic anemia. Across the study: The mean DNA yield obtained from sorted CD4+ and CD8+ cells came to about 3 ug.

Germline values: CDR1 SNHLY, CDR2 FYNNEI. V lost 6 bases, J lost 8 bases, and 6 bases stayed unmatched. The CDR3 has 14 amino acids. The study, taken as a whole, reports: The study found no significant CD8+ Simpson's diversity difference between patients and controls.

The use of genomic DNA as template underpinned the TCR beta VDJ and CDR3 profiling. TCRdb processed the reads anew with MiXCR; each CDR3 protein has one entry. This table holds approximately 170,000 distinct CDR3 sequences, around 50% found once. Material for sequencing was sorted CD4+, CD8+, or CD8+CD57+ T cells (not recorded which) from PBMCs. This chain joins TRBV2 and TRBJ2-1, with 11 nucleotides matching TRBD2. The clonotype originates from a human donor in good health, serving as a control. The chain's CDR3 is CASRKTSGVDEQFF. The DNA of the CDR3 is TGTGCCAGCAGGAAGACTAGCGGGGTAGATGAGCAGTTCTTC.